By share of the sample, the clone carrying this T cell receptor beta chain is medium-sized. What it binds is not known. TCRdb's table, derived via immunoSEQ multiplex PCR, lists solely in-frame clones and lacks some. Found here are around 10,000 clones, 60% to 75% of them singletons; the top ten hold 10% to 15%. V lost 7 bases, J lost 5 bases, and 14 bases lay in between. The CDR3 totals 13 residues. In germline, CDR1 is LGHNT, CDR2 FRNRAP. This sample stems from a study of early stage breast cancer tumors. Overall study: Twelve of the 16 invasive tumors were ER+, PR+ and HER2-. General study findings and limits: Comparing each tissue with blood distinguished tumor from normal in most of the 16 patients. Enriched TCRB sequences shared across patients were mostly commonly generated sequences.

Roughly 18-55 mg of tissue was diced for each tumor. The J gene is TRBJ2-5, the V gene TRBV12-5; D tentatively reads TRBD1 or TRBD2 (5 bases each). Specimen: breast tumor tissue. The source of this sequence is a person between 55 and 69 years old with breast cancer. CDR3 bases: TGTGCTAGTGCTTCGGGGCTTTTGGAGACCCAGTACTTC. Amino acids: CASASGLLETQYF.